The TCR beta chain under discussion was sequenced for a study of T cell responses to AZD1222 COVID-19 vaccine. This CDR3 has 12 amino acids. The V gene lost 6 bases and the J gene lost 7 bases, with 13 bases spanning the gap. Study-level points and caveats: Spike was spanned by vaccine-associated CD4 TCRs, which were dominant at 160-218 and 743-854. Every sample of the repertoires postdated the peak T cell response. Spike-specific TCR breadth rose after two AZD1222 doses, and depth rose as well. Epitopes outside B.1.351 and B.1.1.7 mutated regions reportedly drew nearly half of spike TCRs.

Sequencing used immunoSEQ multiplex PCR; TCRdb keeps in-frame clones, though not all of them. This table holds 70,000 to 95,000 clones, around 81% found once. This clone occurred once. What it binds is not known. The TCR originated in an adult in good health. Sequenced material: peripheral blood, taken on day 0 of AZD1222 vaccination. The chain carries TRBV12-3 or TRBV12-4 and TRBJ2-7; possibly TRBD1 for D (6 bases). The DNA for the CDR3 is TGTGCCAGCAGCCTAGTAACAGGGGAGCAGTACTTC. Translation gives CASSLVTGEQYF.